The 2 T cell receptor beta chains reported below all come from one sample, sequenced in a study of regulatory T cells in long-lasting Graves disease. Time point described: newly diagnosed GD, antithyroid drugs for less than 3 months. PBMCs provided the RNA from which the TCR library was made. Both iRepertoire HTBI primers and Arm-PCR of CDR3 regions were used to build the TCR beta libraries. A single record per CDR3 protein comes from TCRdb applying MiXCR to the multiplex PCR reads. Of approximately 350,000 distinct CDR3 sequences listed, around 15% were seen once; the top ten hold over 20%. These data are also associated with another study on T cells in Graves' hyperthyroidism and ophthalmopathy.

Material: peripheral blood mononuclear cells (PBMCs), obtained at new diagnosis, from a patient treated with antithyroid drugs. All receptors derive from a woman aged 18-29 years with Graves disease.

At least ten counts were recorded for this clonotype. The chain has TRBV7-8 and TRBJ2-5; no definite D call. The CDR3 runs to 13 residues. Germline V gene data show CDR1 as SGHVS and CDR2 as FQNEAQ. The V end was cut by 0 bases, the J end by 5 bases, with 7 bases between. The CDR3 nucleotides read TGTGCCAGCAGCTTAGCCCCCCGGGAGACCCAGTACTTC. Translation gives CASSLAPRETQYF.

This clonotype was seen many times. This chain uses TRBV2 with TRBJ1-3; D unresolved. Trimming stripped 3 bases from V and 0 bases from J, with 9 bases between. Germline V gene sequence: CDR1 SNHLY, CDR2 FYNNEI. This CDR3 spans 15 amino acids. The CDR3 DNA follows: TGTGCCAGCAGTGACCAGAACTTCTCTGGAAACACCATATATTTT. Its protein is CASSDQNFSGNTIYF.